The 22 T cell receptor beta chains given below trace back to one sample, sequenced in a study of graft-versus-host responses after intestinal transplantation. Antigen specificity for these receptors is unknown. The repertoire was sequenced with immunoSEQ multiplex PCR; TCRdb's copy has only in-frame clones and lacks some. The sample shows about 100,000 clones, roughly 84% of them seen only once. Sample: unstimulated CD4+ T cells sorted from spleen or lymph node cells, taken before transplant. These receptors all come from a human donor who was the organ donor for an intestinal transplant.

The rearrangement joins TRBV28 to TRBJ1-2, with D tentatively TRBD1 (6 bases). V lost 3 bases to trimming and J lost 1 base, with 15 bases between them. There are 16 residues in the CDR3. The V gene's germline CDR1 is MDHEN and CDR2 SYDVKM. The CDR3 DNA reads TGTGCCAGCAGTTTCCCACTCGGGACATATAACTATGGCTACACCTTC. It translates to CASSFPLGTYNYGYTF.

Remarks on this clone: At one end, the junction sequence differs from germline, possibly due to a read error. Other nucleotide sequences from this sample produce the same CDR3. V usage is TRBV4-1 and J usage is TRBJ1-5; maybe TRBD1 (5 bases). CDR3 length equals 15 residues. From germline, CDR1 is MGHRA and CDR2 YSYEKL. The CDR3 DNA reads as TGCGCCAGCAGCCAAGGGCCCATGGGGCGTCAGCCCCAACATTTT. It yields the protein CASSQGPMGRQPQHF.

The CDR3 DNA reads TGTGCCAGCTCACGGGTAGGGATTAGCAGAACAGATACGCAGTATTTT. Translated: CASSRVGISRTDTQYF. The chain joins TRBV18 to TRBJ2-3; D is unresolved. Trimming took off 4 bases at V and 3 bases at J, with 17 bases between the two ends. Per the germline V gene, CDR1 is KGHSH and CDR2 is LQKENI. CDR3 size: 16 residues.

The chain has TRBV5-6 and TRBJ2-5; possibly TRBD2 for D (7 bases). Germline loops: CDR1 SGHDT, CDR2 YYEEEE. V lost 1 base and J lost 5, with 21 bases in between. The length of the CDR3 is 17 residues. The CDR3 DNA reads as TGTGCCAGCAGCTTGATGAACGGGGGGCCACTTGGGGAGACCCAGTACTTC. Encoded protein: CASSLMNGGPLGETQYF.

J is TRBJ2-5 and V is TRBV5-4; D perhaps matches TRBD2 (5 bases). From germline, CDR1 is SGHNT and CDR2 YYREEE (reference sequence). The CDR3 has 14 residues. Trimming stripped 0 bases from V and 8 bases from J, with 14 bases between. CDR3 region: CASSLGDTSGTQYF. The CDR3 coding sequence is TGTGCCAGCAGCTTGGGCGACACTAGTGGAACCCAGTACTTC.

The J gene is TRBJ2-5, the V gene TRBV7-2, with D perhaps TRBD1 or TRBD2 (5 bases each). The J call could be wrong; TRBJ2-7 is a better fit for the DNA end. The CDR3 sequence is 16 residues long. Germline CDR1 is SGHTA and CDR2 is FQGNSA. This CDR3 is CASSLRSRRDPDEQYF. DNA of the CDR3: TGTGCCAGCAGCTTGAGGTCCCGACGGGACCCAGACGAGCAGTACTTC.

The table lists this clone with a count of one. The chain joins TRBV2 to TRBJ2-3; maybe TRBD2 (6 bases). CDR3 length: 15 residues. CDR1 and CDR2 from the germline V gene are SNHLY and FYNNEI. V lost 8 bases, J lost 1 base, and 16 bases lay in between. This CDR3 is CASRGWGAGTDTQYF. In DNA form, the CDR3 reads TGTGCCAGCCGGGGGTGGGGAGCGGGCACAGATACGCAGTATTTT. Variable domain in full (rest from reference TRBV2 and TRBJ2-3): EPEVTQTPSHQVTQMGQEVILRCVPISNHLYFYWYRQILGQKVEFLVSFYNNEISEKSEIFDDQFSVERPDGSNFTLKIRSTKLEDSAMYFCASRGWGAGTDTQYFGPGTRLTVL.

The gene calls are TRBV19 and TRBJ1-5; no clear D gene. Germline assignment: CDR1 LNHDA and CDR2 SQIVND (reference sequence). V lost 2 bases, J lost 9 bases, and 11 bases lay in between. The CDR3 consists of 13 residues. DNA for the CDR3: TGTGCCAGTAGTATACGGCACCTTCCGCCCCAGCATTTT. It yields the protein CASSIRHLPPQHF.

The V and J genes are TRBV5-4 and TRBJ1-2; TRBD1 matches 10 bases. Germline V gene lookup returns CDR1 SGHNT and CDR2 YYREEE (reference sequence). The CDR3 is made up of 15 amino acids. Germline trimming cut 4 bases from V and 5 bases from J; bases unmatched to any gene: 8. The CDR3 reads CASSGGQGRGYGYTF. The CDR3 DNA reads as TGTGCCAGCAGCGGGGGACAGGGGCGTGGGTATGGCTACACCTTC.

Regarding this clone: A read error may account for a junction end that differs from germline. The chain has TRBV28 and TRBJ2-4; 7 bases fit TRBD2. This CDR3 has 12 residues. Germline values: CDR1 MDHEN, CDR2 SYDVKM. CDR3 in amino acids: CASSEARGERGF. Here the CDR3 DNA reads TGTGCCAGCAGTGAAGCACGGGGGGAAAGAGGCTTC.

The chain recombines TRBV30 with TRBJ2-5, with D possibly matching TRBD1 (5 bases). Germline values: CDR1 GTSNPN, CDR2 SVGIG (reference sequence). The CDR3 has 12 residues. V was clipped by 1 base and J by 5 bases, with 8 bases between them. The CDR3 DNA reads TGTGCCTGGAGTGGACAGTGGGAGACCCAGTACTTC. Translated: CAWSGQWETQYF.

The chain employs TRBV6-1 and TRBJ2-2, with TRBD1 matching 7 bases. From germline, CDR1 is MNHNS and CDR2 SASEGT. V trimming: 2 bases; J trimming: 5 bases; junction bases outside the gene matches: 5. This CDR3 comprises 15 residues. CDR3 loop: CASSERTQGTGELFF. The DNA of the CDR3 is TGTGCCAGCAGTGAAAGGACACAGGGGACCGGGGAGCTGTTTTTT.

The chain has TRBV4-2 and TRBJ1-3; D unresolved. This CDR3 spans 20 amino acids. CDR1 is LGHNA, CDR2 YNFKEQ, per germline. Trimming removed 1 base from V and 0 bases from J, with 22 bases in between. CDR3 loop: CASSQGVWWDSRHSGNTIYF. The CDR3 DNA reads TGTGCCAGCAGCCAAGGAGTGTGGTGGGATTCCAGGCACTCTGGAAACACCATATATTTT.

The genes are TRBV19 and TRBJ1-1; TRBD1 agrees at 8 bases. This CDR3 has 14 residues. Germline V gene data show CDR1 as LNHDA and CDR2 as SQIVND (reference sequence). V dropped 6 bases and J dropped 8; count of bases not matched to a gene: 11. The CDR3 is CASRMDRAAGEAFF. CDR3 sequence (DNA): TGTGCCAGTAGGATGGACAGGGCTGCTGGCGAAGCTTTCTTT.

The gene calls are TRBV4-1 and TRBJ1-1; D is perhaps TRBD1 (6 bases). The CDR3 is 16 amino acids. Germline values: CDR1 MGHRA, CDR2 YSYEKL. The V end was cut by 4 bases, the J end by 1 base, with 16 bases between. For the CDR3, the DNA is TGCGCCAGCAGCCGAGGTAGACAGGCCGGGAACACTGAAGCTTTCTTT. Translated, it gives CASSRGRQAGNTEAFF.

This clone appeared a single time. V is TRBV30 and J is TRBJ1-2; D gene uncertain. Germline V gene lookup returns CDR1 GTSNPN and CDR2 SVGIG (reference sequence). This CDR3 is built from 12 residues. The germline V and J ends were trimmed by 0 bases and 8 bases, with 10 bases remaining between them. CDR3 sequence (DNA): TGTGCCTGGAGTGTGTACGGTCTGGGCTACACCTTC. Amino acid sequence: CAWSVYGLGYTF.

The V call is TRBV19, the J call TRBJ1-2, with 10 bases lining up with TRBD1. Per the germline V gene, CDR1 is LNHDA and CDR2 is SQIVND (reference sequence). This CDR3 has 14 residues. V dropped 4 bases and J dropped 8; count of bases not matched to a gene: 7. CDR3 in DNA: TGTGCCAGTAGTAAGGACAGGGGGGCGCACGGCTACACCTTC. Protein: CASSKDRGAHGYTF.

This clone occurred once. V usage is TRBV4-2 and J usage is TRBJ2-1; D is perhaps TRBD2 (7 bases). The germline CDR1 and CDR2 sequences are LGHNA and YNFKEQ. The CDR3 is 17 residues long. Trimming shortened V by 0 bases and J by 4 bases, and 16 bases separated the two germline ends. CDR3 DNA: TGTGCCAGCAGCCAAGAAGGAACGGGGGGCCATTACAATGAGCAGTTCTTC. Its translation is CASSQEGTGGHYNEQFF.

This clone was found a few times. The rearrangement joins TRBV4-2 to TRBJ2-3; 12 bases agree with TRBD2. This CDR3 spans 16 amino acids. Germline V lookup: CDR1 LGHNA, CDR2 YNFKEQ. Losses at the gene ends were 4 bases for V and 6 bases for J; bases not matched to a gene: 8. CDR3 amino acids: CASSPRTSGVMDTQYF. The CDR3 bases are TGTGCCAGCAGCCCCCGGACTAGCGGGGTAATGGATACGCAGTATTTT.

The chain employs TRBV11-2 and TRBJ2-4; D not resolved. The CDR3 sequence is 16 residues long. The germline V gene has CDR1 SGHAT and CDR2 FQNNGV. Trimming took 2 bases from V and 0 from J, leaving 11 bases between them. CDR3 sequence reads: CASSLFTGIAKNIQYF. CDR3 in DNA: TGTGCCAGCAGCTTATTTACCGGCATAGCCAAAAACATTCAGTACTTC. The variable domain in full, with the rest retrieved from reference TRBV11-2 and TRBJ2-4, is EAGVAQSPRYKIIEKRQSVAFWCNPISGHATLYWYQQILGQGPKLLIQFQNNGVVDDSQLPKDRFSAERLKGVDSTLKIQPAKLEDSAVYLCASSLFTGIAKNIQYFGAGTRLSVL.

The genes are TRBV5-4 and TRBJ2-4, with a tentative D call TRBD1 (5 bases). The CDR3 loop spans 14 amino acids. Germline CDR1 reads SGHNT; CDR2 reads YYREEE (reference sequence). V gave up 4 bases and J gave up 8 bases, with 16 bases separating them. The CDR3, as DNA: TGTGCCAGCAGCGACAGATCGATCATAGACATTCAGTACTTC. As protein: CASSDRSIIDIQYF.

V and J are TRBV5-6 and TRBJ2-7; 8 bases align to TRBD1. CDR3 size: 13 residues. V dropped 7 bases and J dropped 1; count of bases not matched to a gene: 4. Germline CDR1 is SGHDT and CDR2 is YYEEEE. CDR3 nucleotide sequence: TGTGCCAGCGCCCGGGACAGGTCCTACGAGCAGTACTTC. This encodes CASARDRSYEQYF.